This T cell receptor (beta chain) was observed in a study of vaccination effects on CD4 cells after COVID-19. About the research overall: Antigen-specific CD4+ T cells were first expanded with viral peptide pools by the ViraFEST assay and only then sequenced. Study-level points and caveats: There was only 1 of 255 vaccine-induced clones in healthy vaccinees that cross-reacted with common cold coronaviruses.

CDR1 is MNHEY, CDR2 SVGAGI, per germline. V shed 5 bases and J shed 0 bases, with 10 bases lying between them. The CDR3 spans 14 residues. The table came from immunoSEQ multiplex PCR; TCRdb's copy has only in-frame clones and leaves some out. The table has under 30,000 clones, approximately 65% seen once. The culture ran for 10 days, and then CD4+ T cells were isolated. A remark on this clone: As yet, its antigen is unknown.

The chain combines TRBV6-5 with TRBJ1-2; possibly TRBD1 for D (6 bases). The sample consisted of CD4+ T cells from PBMCs cultured without peptide, taken before COVID-19 vaccination. This TCR derives from a human donor who received a COVID-19 vaccine. CDR3 DNA sequence: TGTGCCAGCAGTCGGACAGATTCTAACTATGGCTACACCTTC. The encoded protein is CASSRTDSNYGYTF.